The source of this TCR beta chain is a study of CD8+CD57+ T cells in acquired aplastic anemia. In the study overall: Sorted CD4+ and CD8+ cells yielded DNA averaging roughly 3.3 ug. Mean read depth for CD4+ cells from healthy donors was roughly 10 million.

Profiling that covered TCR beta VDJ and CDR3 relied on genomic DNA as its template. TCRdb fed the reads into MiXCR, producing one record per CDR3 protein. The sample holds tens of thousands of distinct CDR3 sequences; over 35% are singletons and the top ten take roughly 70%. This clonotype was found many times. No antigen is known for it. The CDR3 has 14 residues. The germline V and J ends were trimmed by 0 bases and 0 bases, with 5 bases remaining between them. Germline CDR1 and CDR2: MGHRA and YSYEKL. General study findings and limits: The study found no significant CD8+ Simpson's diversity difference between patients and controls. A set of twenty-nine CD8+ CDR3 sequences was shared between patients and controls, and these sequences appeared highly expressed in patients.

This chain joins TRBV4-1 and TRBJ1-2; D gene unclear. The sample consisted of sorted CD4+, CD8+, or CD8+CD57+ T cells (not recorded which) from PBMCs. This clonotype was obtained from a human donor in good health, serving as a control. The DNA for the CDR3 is TGCGCCAGCAGCCAAGATCAGTCTAACTATGGCTACACCTTC. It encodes CASSQDQSNYGYTF.